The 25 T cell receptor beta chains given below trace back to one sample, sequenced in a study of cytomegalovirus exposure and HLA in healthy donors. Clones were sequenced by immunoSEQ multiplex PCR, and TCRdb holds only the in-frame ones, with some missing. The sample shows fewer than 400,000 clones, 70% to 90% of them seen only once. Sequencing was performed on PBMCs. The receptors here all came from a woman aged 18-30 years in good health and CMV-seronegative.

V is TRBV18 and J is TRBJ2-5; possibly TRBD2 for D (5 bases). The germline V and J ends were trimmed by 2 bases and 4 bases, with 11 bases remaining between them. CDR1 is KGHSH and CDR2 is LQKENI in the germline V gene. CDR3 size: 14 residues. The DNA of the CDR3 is TGTGCCAGCTCACCAGTCGGGGTTCCAGAGACCCAGTACTTC. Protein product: CASSPVGVPETQYF.

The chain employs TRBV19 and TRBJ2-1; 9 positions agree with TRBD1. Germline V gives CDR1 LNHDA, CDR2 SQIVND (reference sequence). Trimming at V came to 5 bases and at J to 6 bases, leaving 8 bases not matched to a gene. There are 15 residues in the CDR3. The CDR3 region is CASSPPDRGGNEQFF. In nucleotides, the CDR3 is TGTGCCAGTAGTCCCCCCGACAGGGGGGGCAATGAGCAGTTCTTC.

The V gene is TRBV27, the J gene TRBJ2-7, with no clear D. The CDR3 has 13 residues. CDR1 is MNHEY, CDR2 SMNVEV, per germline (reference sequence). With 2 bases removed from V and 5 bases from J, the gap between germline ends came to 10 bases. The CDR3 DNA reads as TGTGCCAGCAGTTTAGTAGCCGTGGACGAGCAGTACTTC. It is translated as CASSLVAVDEQYF.

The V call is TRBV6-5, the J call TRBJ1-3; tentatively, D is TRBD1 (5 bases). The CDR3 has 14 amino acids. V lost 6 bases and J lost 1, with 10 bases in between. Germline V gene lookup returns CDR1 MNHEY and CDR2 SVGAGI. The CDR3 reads CASSRAGSGNTIYF. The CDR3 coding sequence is TGTGCCAGCAGCCGGGCAGGGTCTGGAAACACCATATATTTT.

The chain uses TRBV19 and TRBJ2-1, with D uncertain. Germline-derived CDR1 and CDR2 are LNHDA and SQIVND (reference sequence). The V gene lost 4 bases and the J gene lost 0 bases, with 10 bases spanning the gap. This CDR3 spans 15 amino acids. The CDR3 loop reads CASSNGRSSYNEQFF. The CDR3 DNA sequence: TGTGCCAGTAGTAACGGTCGGAGCTCCTACAATGAGCAGTTCTTC.

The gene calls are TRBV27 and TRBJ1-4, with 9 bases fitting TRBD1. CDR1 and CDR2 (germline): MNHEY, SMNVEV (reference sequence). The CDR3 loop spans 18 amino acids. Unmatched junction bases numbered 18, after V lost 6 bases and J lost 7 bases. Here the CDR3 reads CASRKRGTGRAGSEKLFF. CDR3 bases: TGTGCCAGCAGAAAACGGGGGACAGGGAGGGCAGGTAGTGAAAAACTGTTTTTT.

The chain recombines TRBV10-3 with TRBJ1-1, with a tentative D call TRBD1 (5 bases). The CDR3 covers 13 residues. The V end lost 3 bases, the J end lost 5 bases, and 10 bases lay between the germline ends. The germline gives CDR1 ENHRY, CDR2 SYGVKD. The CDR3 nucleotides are TGTGCCATCAGTGATGGGGGAGGAACTGAAGCTTTCTTT. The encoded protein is CAISDGGGTEAFF.

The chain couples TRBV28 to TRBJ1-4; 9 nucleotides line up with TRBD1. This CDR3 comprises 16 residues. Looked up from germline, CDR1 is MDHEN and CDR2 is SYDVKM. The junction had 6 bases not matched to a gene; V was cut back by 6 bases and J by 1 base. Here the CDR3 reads CASRGQGEGTNEKLFF. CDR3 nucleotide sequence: TGTGCCAGCAGGGGACAGGGTGAAGGAACTAATGAAAAACTGTTTTTT.

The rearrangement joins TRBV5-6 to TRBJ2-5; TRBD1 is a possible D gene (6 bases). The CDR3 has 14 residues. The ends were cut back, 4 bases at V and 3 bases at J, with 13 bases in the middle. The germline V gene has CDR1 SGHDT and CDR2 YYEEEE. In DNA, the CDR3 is TGTGCCAGCAGCATCCGGGACACAGAAGAGACCCAGTACTTC. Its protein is CASSIRDTEETQYF.

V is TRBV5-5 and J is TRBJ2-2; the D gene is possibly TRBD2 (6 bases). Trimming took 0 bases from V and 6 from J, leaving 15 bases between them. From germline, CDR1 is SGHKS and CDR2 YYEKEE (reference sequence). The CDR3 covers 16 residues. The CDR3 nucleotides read TGTGCCAGCAGCTTGGGAGGCCAAAGCGGGTCCGGGGAGCTGTTTTTT. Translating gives CASSLGGQSGSGELFF. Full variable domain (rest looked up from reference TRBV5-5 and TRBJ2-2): DAGVTQSPTHLIKTRGQQVTLRCSPISGHKSVSWYQQVLGQGPQFIFQYYEKEERGRGNFPDRFSARQFPNYSSELNVNALLLGDSALYLCASSLGGQSGSGELFFGEGSRLTVL.

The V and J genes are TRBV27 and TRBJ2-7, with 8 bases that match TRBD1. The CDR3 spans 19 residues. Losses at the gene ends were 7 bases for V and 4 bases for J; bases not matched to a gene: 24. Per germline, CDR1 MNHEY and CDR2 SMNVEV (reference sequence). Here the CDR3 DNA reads TGTGCCAGCACCCCAGGGGGACAGGCGTGGGCTGGCGGACCTTACGAGCAGTACTTC. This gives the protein CASTPGGQAWAGGPYEQYF.

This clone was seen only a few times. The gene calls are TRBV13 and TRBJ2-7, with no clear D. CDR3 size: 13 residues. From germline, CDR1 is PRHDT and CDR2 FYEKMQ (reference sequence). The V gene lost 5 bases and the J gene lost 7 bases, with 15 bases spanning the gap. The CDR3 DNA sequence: TGTGCCAGCAGCCCAATTATCCCCAGGGAGCAGTACTTC. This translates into CASSPIIPREQYF. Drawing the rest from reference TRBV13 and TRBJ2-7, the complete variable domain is AAGVIQSPRHLIKEKRETATLKCYPIPRHDTVYWYQQGPGQDPQFLISFYEKMQSDKGSIPDRFSAQQFSDYHSELNMSSLELGDSALYFCASSPIIPREQYFGPGTRLTVT.

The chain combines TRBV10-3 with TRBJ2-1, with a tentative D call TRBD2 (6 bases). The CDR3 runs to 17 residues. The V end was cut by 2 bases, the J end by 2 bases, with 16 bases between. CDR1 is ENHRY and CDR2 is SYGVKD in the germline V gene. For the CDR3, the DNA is TGTGCCATCAGTGAGCGCCCTCGGGAGTTCCCCTACAATGAGCAGTTCTTC. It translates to CAISERPREFPYNEQFF.

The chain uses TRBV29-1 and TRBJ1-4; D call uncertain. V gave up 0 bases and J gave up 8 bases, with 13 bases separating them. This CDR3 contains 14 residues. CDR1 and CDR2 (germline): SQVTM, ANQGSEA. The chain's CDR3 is CSVEERGSGEKLFF. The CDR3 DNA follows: TGCAGCGTTGAAGAACGGGGTTCGGGGGAAAAACTGTTTTTT. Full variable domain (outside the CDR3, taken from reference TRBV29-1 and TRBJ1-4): SAVISQKPSRDICQRGTSLTIQCQVDSQVTMMFWYRQQPGQSLTLIATANQGSEATYESGFVIDKFPISRPNLTFSTLTVSNMSPEDSSIYLCSVEERGSGEKLFFGSGTQLSVL.

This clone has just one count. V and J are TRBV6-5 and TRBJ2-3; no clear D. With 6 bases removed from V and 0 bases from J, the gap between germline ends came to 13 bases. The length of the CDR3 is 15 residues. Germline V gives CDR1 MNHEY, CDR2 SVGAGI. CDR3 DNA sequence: TGTGCCAGCAGCGAGATGTCCGGGAGCACAGATACGCAGTATTTT. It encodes CASSEMSGSTDTQYF.

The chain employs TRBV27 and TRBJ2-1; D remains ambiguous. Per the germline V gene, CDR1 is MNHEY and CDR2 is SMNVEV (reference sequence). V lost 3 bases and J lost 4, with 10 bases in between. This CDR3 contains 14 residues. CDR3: CASSFSQPYNEQFF. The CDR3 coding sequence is TGTGCCAGCAGTTTTAGCCAGCCTTACAATGAGCAGTTCTTC.

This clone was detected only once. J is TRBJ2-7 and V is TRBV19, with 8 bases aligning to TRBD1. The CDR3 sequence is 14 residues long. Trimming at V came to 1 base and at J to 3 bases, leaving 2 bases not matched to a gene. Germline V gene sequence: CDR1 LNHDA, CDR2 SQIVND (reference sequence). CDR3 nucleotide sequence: TGTGCCAGTAGTATAGCGGGACAGGTCTACGAGCAGTACTTC. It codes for CASSIAGQVYEQYF.

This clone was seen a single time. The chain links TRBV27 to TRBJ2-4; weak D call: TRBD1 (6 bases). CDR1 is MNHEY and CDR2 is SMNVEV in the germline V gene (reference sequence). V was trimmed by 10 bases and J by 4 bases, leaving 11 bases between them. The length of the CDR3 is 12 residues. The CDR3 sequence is CAIRDKKNIQYF. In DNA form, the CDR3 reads TGTGCCATCCGGGACAAGAAAAACATTCAGTACTTC.

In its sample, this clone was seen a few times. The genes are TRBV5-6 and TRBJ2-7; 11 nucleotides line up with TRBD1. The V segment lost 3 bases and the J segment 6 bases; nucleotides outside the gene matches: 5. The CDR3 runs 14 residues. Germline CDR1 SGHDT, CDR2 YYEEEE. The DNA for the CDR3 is TGTGCCAGCAGCTCAGGACAGGGGGCTGTCGAGCAGTACTTC. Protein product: CASSSGQGAVEQYF.

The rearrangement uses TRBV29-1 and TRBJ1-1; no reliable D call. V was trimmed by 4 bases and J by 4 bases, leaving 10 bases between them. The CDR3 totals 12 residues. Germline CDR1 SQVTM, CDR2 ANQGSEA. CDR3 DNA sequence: TGCAGCGTTGTTTCCCAGGCCACTGAAGCTTTCTTT. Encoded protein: CSVVSQATEAFF.

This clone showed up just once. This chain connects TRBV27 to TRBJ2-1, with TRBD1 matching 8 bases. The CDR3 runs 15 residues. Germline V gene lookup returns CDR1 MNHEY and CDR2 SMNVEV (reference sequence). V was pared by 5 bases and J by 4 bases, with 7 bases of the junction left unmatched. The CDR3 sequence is CASSADRGLYNEQFF. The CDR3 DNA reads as TGTGCCAGCAGTGCCGACAGGGGACTTTACAATGAGCAGTTCTTC.

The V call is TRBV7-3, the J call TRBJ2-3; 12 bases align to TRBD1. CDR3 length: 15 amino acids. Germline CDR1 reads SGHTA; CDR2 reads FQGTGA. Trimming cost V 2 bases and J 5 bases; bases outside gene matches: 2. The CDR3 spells CASSLGDRGQDTQYF. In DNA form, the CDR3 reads TGTGCCAGCAGCTTAGGGGACAGGGGGCAAGATACGCAGTATTTT.

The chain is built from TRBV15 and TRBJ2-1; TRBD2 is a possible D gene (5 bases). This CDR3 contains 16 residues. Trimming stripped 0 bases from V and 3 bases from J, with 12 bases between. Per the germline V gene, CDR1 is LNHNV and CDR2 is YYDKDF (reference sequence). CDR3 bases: TGTGCCACCAGCAGAGAGGGTCCCGGGAACTACAATGAGCAGTTCTTC. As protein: CATSREGPGNYNEQFF.

The CDR3 nucleotides read TGTGCCAGCAGTTTAGGAGGGAACACTGAAGCTTTCTTT. Residues: CASSLGGNTEAFF. The chain links TRBV6-5 to TRBJ1-1; D not resolved. Germline V gene data show CDR1 as MNHEY and CDR2 as SVGAGI. This CDR3 is built from 13 residues. V was clipped by 4 bases and J by 1 base, with 7 bases between them.

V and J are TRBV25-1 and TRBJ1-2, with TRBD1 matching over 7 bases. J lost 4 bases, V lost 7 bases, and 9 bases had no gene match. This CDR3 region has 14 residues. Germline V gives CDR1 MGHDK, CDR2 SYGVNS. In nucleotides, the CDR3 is TGTGCCAGCATGGGGGGACAGCCTCCCTATGGCTACACCTTC. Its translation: CASMGGQPPYGYTF.